The present entry profiles one T cell receptor beta chain with its context. Its antigen specificity is not known. No base-level quality is on record; no much larger clone is a single base apart. Trimming costs V 7 bases and J 3 bases, and their ends lie 12 bases apart. CDR1 and CDR2 are drawn from the germline V gene: SGHVS, FQNEAQ. There are 13 amino acids in the CDR3, from cysteine to phenylalanine inclusive. Only the CDR3 DNA stays, 39 bases, in frame from base 1. The donors belonged to the validation cohort of over a hundred subjects, which was separate from the approximately 610-subject first cohort. The data are from a study of cytomegalovirus exposure and HLA in healthy donors (dated by TCRdb to between 2016 and 2019). Study-wide context: According to a later analysis, one platform produced both the 110 or so validation repertoires and the 700 or so repertoires of the first cohort. A separate validation cohort of roughly 130 different subjects was used in addition to the approximately 700-subject first cohort. The study was designed to test whether signatures of past pathogen exposure could be identified by cataloging public T cell receptors. The study combined high-throughput TCR immunosequencing, statistical association of individual TCRs with disease status, and machine learning to predict cytomegalovirus infection status.

Receptor libraries were prepared by the immunoSEQ multiplex PCR assay. As for the original processing: A statistical classification framework was built for diagnosing cytomegalovirus status from the catalog of TCR beta chain sequences. In its TCRdb copy, this immuneACCESS table keeps in-frame sequences only and misses some clones. Where compared with another copy, unresolved V genes explain less than half of these, and the others have no known cause. For V, J and clone size, that table is used; D and trimming come from the DNA. Across this sample there are approximately 200,000 clones, with 84% seen only once. The ten top clones hold roughly 7.5% of the sample. The paper as a whole reports these results and caveats: In vitro tests confirmed that a few of the cytomegalovirus-associated TCR beta chains recognize cytomegalovirus antigens. Of the cluster scores, about 94% were above 0 in a later analysis, which found that TCRs clustered in the first cohort also tended to co-occur in the 95 to 150 validation repertoires. A later analysis had no HLA typing for the validation cohort, so co-occurrence there was scored across all 130 or so repertoires. Across donors, most TCR sequences were observed very rarely, whereas some public TCRs were present in many individuals. Cytomegalovirus status was reported to be diagnosed by the classifier with high specificity and sensitivity in both the original and validation cohorts. The study listed 164 TCR beta chains as associated with cytomegalovirus. The authors suggested that the approach could potentially be extended to other disease states and immunological phenotypes.

The sequenced sample consisted of PBMCs. This TCR came from a man aged 18 to 29 in good health and CMV-seropositive. Recombination joined TRBV7-8 with TRBJ1-1, with TRBD1 as a weak D call on 5 bases. This receptor has the CDR3 CASIADSYTEAFF. The bases read TGTGCCAGCATCGCTGACAGCTACACTGAAGCTTTCTTT. Beyond the CDR3, the reference TRBV7-8 and TRBJ1-1 genes provide the residues; the full variable domain reads: GAGVSQSPRYKVAKRGQDVALRCDPISGHVSLFWYQQALGQGPEFLTYFQNEAQLDKSGLPSDRFFAERPEGSVSTLKIQRTQQEDSAVYLCASIADSYTEAFFGQGTRLTVV.